This T cell receptor (beta chain) was captured in a study of blood T cell repertoires in COVID-19. Deletions cut 6 bases from V and 2 bases from J, with 15 bases between. The CDR3 runs to 15 residues. Germline lookup yields CDR1 SNHLY and CDR2 FYNNEI. The count of this clone is one. Sequenced by immunoSEQ multiplex PCR; TCRdb stores in-frame clones only, minus some. The data hold 90,000 to 150,000 clones, with 70% to 80% observed a single time. The clonotype comes from a man aged 45 to 65 with acute or convalescent COVID-19. The chain employs TRBV2 and TRBJ2-3; tentatively, D is TRBD1 (6 bases). Material for sequencing was peripheral blood. The CDR3 loop reads CASRGAFTHTDTQYF. In DNA, the CDR3 is TGTGCCAGCAGGGGGGCTTTTACCCACACAGATACGCAGTATTTT.